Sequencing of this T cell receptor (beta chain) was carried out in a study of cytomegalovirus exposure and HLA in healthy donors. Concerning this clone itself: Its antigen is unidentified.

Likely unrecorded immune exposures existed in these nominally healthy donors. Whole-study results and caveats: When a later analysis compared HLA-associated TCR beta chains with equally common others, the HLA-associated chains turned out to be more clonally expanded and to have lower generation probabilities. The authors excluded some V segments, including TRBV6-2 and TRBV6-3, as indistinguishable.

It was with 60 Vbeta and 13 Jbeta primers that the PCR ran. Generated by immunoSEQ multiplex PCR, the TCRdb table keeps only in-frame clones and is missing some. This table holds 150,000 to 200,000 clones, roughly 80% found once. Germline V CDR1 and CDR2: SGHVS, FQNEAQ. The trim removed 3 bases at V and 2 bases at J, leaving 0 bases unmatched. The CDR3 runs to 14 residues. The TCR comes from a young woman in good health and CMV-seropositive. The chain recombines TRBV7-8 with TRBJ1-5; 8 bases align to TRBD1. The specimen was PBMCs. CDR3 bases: TGTGCCAGCAGCTTGACAGGGGGCAATCAGCCCCAGCATTTT. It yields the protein CASSLTGGNQPQHF.